What follows is one TCR beta chain and its context. Its antigen is not identified. This sample was taken from a study of a mutant IDH1 vaccine in newly diagnosed glioma. Study overall: Sex distribution of treated patients was roughly 62% male and around 38% female; mean age was about 41 years.

This CDR3 region has 12 residues. The germline V and J ends were trimmed by 7 bases and 5 bases, with 8 bases remaining between them. The germline CDR1 and CDR2 sequences are LNHDA and SQIVND (reference sequence). Time point: week 35, safety follow-up. It was 300 ug of mutant IDH1 20-mer peptide that made up each vaccine dose, given with topical imiquimod. TCRdb's copy holds only in-frame clones and misses some; the assay was immunoSEQ multiplex PCR. The table lists roughly 69,000 clones, around nine tenths of them singletons. V is TRBV19 and J is TRBJ1-4; tentatively, D is TRBD1 (5 bases). This specimen was PBMCs, taken from a glioma patient whose treatment included an IDH1 peptide vaccine. This sequence was found in a young man with glioma. The CDR3 nucleotides read TGTGCCAGTACCCGACAGAATGAAAAACTGTTTTTT. It encodes CASTRQNEKLFF.